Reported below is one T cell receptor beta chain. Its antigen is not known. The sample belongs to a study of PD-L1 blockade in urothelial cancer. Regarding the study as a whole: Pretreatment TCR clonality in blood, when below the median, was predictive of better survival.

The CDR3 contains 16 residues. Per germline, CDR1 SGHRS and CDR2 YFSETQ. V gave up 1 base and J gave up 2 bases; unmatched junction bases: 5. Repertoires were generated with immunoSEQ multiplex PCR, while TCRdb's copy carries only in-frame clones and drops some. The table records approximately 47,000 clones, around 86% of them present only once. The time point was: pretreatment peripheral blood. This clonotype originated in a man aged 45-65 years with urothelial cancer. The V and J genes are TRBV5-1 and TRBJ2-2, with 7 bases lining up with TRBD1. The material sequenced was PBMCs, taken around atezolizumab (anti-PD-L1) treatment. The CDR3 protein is CASSLKGQPNTGELFF. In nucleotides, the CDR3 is TGCGCCAGCAGCTTGAAGGGACAGCCAAACACCGGGGAGCTGTTTTTT.